The source of this TCR beta chain is a study of control samples from healthy donors and cancer patients. J was trimmed by 2 bases and V by 6 bases; bases with no gene match: 4. Germline V gene lookup returns CDR1 ENHRY and CDR2 SYGVKD. The CDR3 covers 14 residues. Profiling relied on immunoSEQ multiplex PCR, and the TCRdb table lists in-frame clones only, not all of them. The sample includes under 150,000 clones, 80% to 90% seen only once; the top ten take 2.5% to 3.5%. Sequencing was carried out using blood. The chain has TRBV10-3 and TRBJ1-3; 7 nucleotides match TRBD1. The sequence was collected from a man in his 60s in good health. Here the CDR3 reads CAIRETGTGNTIYF. In DNA form, the CDR3 reads TGTGCCATCAGGGAGACAGGGACTGGAAACACCATATATTTT.